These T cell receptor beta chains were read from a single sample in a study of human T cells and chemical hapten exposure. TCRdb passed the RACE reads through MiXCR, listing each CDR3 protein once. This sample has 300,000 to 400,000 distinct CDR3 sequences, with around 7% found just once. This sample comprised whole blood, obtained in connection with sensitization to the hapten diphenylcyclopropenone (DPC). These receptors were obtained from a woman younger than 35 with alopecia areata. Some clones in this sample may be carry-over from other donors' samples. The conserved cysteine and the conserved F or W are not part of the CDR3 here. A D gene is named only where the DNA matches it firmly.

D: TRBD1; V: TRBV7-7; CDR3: ASSTGTGEQETQY
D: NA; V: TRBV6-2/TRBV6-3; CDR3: ASSYLRGAYEQY
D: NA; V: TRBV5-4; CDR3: ASSYPSGGANYGYT
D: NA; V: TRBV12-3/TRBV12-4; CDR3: ASTPFRQMNTEAF
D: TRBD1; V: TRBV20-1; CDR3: SARRGQTNTGELF
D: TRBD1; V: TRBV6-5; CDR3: ASSPIFGTGSTEAF
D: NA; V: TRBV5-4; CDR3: ASSRALDRNSGNTIY
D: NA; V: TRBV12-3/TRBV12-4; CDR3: ASSPWGGDTEAF
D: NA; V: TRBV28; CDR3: ASSKLDTDTQY
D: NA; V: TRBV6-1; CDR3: ASIGLPNTGELF
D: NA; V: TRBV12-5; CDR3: ASGLRLRDEQF
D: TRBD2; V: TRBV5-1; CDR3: ASSLGRAGGTTFTDTQY
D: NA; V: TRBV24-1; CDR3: ATSDLNGGWT
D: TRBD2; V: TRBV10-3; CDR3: AIRGLETDTQY
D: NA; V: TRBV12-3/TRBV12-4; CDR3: ASSLSGEQGETQY
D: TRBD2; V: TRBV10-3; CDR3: AISEAEAGGHEQY
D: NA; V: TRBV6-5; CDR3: ASSYSQGTGNTIY
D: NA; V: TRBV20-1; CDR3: SAPLARGQAGSTDTQY
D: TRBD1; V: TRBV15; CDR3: ATSRGQGTGELF
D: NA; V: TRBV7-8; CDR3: ASESNGGTGANVLT
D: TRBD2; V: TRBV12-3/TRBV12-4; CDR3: ASSLLAGGQANEQF
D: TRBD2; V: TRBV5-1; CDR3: ASSPRPRGSREQY
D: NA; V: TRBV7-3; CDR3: ASSQSGSGYT
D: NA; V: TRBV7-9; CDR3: ASSPLTVPTDTQY
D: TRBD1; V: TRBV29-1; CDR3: SAGQGGDSPLH
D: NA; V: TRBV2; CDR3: ASSVIREQPQH
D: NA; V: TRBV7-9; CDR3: ASSLAGTDMTQY
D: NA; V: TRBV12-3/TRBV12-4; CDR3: ASKLQANTEAF
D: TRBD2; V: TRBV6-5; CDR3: ASSRVSGGEDTQY
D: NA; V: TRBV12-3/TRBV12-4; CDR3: ASSIRQGLY
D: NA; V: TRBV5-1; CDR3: ASSLAPQGTAGNTIY
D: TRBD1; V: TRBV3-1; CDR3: ASSTKRVGTAGNTIY
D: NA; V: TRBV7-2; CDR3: ASSRKLDRRDEQF